This passage covers 16 T cell receptor beta chains from one sample sequenced in a study of control samples from healthy donors and cancer patients. Profiled with immunoSEQ multiplex PCR; TCRdb holds only in-frame clones, not every one. The sample comprises about 61,000 clones, nearly 90% of which are singletons, and about 6.5% rests with the top ten. The material sequenced was PBMCs. The receptors were gathered from a man aged 60 to 69 with colorectal cancer.

The J gene is TRBJ1-3, the V gene TRBV18; TRBD1 might be the D (5 bases). The CDR3 contains 17 residues. Germline loops: CDR1 KGHSH, CDR2 LQKENI. Trimming took 0 bases from V and 8 from J, leaving 20 bases between them. The CDR3 loop reads CASSPPGAKVTGDTIYF. The CDR3 DNA follows: TGTGCCAGCTCACCACCTGGGGCCAAGGTAACCGGAGACACCATATATTTT.

The rearrangement links TRBV19 to TRBJ2-7, with D perhaps being TRBD1 or TRBD2 (5 bases each). Trimming pared 5 bases from V and 2 bases from J, leaving 16 bases between. This CDR3 has 15 amino acids. CDR1 is LNHDA, CDR2 SQIVND, per germline (reference sequence). The CDR3: CASSLEMWGTYEQYF. In nucleotides, the CDR3 is TGTGCCAGTAGTTTGGAAATGTGGGGGACCTACGAGCAGTACTTC.

The chain carries TRBV5-1 and TRBJ2-1; 7 bases are shared with TRBD1. V trimming: 4 bases; J trimming: 7 bases; junction bases outside the gene matches: 11. Germline CDR1 SGHRS, CDR2 YFSETQ. The CDR3 runs 15 residues. The CDR3 protein is CASSPGTVQSNEQFF. The CDR3 DNA follows: TGCGCCAGCAGCCCGGGGACAGTCCAATCGAATGAGCAGTTCTTC.

The chain couples TRBV9 to TRBJ2-1; D not resolved. Trimming pared 3 bases from V and 0 bases from J, leaving 10 bases between. Germline assignment: CDR1 SGDLS and CDR2 YYNGEE. The CDR3 loop spans 15 amino acids. In nucleotides, the CDR3 is TGTGCCAGCAGCGGCGTACCTAGCTCCTACAATGAGCAGTTCTTC. It encodes CASSGVPSSYNEQFF.

The genes are TRBV7-9 and TRBJ2-1; no definite D call. Germline-derived CDR1 and CDR2 are SEHNR and FQNEAQ (reference sequence). This CDR3 region has 13 residues. V lost 3 bases and J 9 bases, leaving 12 bases between the germline ends. This chain's CDR3 is CASSFLDSAEQFF. CDR3 in DNA: TGTGCCAGCAGCTTCCTAGATTCGGCTGAGCAGTTCTTC.

V is TRBV3-1 (or the pseudogene TRBV3-2) and J is TRBJ2-7, with 11 nucleotides matching TRBD2. V lost 3 bases and J lost 5; bases outside the gene matches: 6. Germline CDR1 and CDR2: LGHDT and YNNKEL (reference sequence). This CDR3 region has 15 residues. This CDR3 reads CASSHRASGGNEQYF. Here the CDR3 DNA reads TGTGCCAGCAGCCATCGGGCTAGCGGGGGGAACGAGCAGTACTTC.

This chain uses TRBV6-6 with TRBJ1-3, with TRBD1 identical over 8 bases. CDR3 size: 18 residues. Germline assignment: CDR1 MNHNY and CDR2 SVGAGI (reference sequence). Trimming removed 5 bases from V and 0 bases from J; junction bases left unmatched: 12. This CDR3 reads CASSPRTGRRGSGNTIYF. The CDR3 coding sequence is TGTGCCAGCAGTCCTCGGACAGGGAGGAGGGGCTCTGGAAACACCATATATTTT.

The rearrangement uses TRBV21-1 and TRBJ2-2; the D call of TRBD1 is as the table states it, not checked on the DNA. TRBV21-1 is deemed a pseudogene. The CDR3 has 16 residues. This chain's CDR3 is CASSKNRTPNTGELFF. The CDR3 coding sequence is TGTGCCAGCAGCAAAAATCGGACACCGAACACCGGGGAGCTGTTTTTT.

There are a few counts of this clone. The CDR3 DNA reads as TGTGCCAGCGACCAAAGGGGCTCCTATAATTCACCCCTCCACTTT. Translating it yields CASDQRGSYNSPLHF. This sequence joins TRBV2 and TRBJ1-6, with D perhaps matching TRBD1 (5 bases). The CDR3 has 15 residues. Germline V CDR1 and CDR2: SNHLY, FYNNEI. Trimming pared 8 bases from V and 0 bases from J, leaving 11 bases between.

This chain joins TRBV6-4 and TRBJ2-3; the D is unclear. The CDR3 sequence is 15 residues long. The germline V and J ends were trimmed by 2 bases and 10 bases, with 19 bases remaining between them. CDR1 is MRHNA and CDR2 is SNTAGT in the germline V gene. The CDR3: CASSDTRSGPHPQYF. CDR3 DNA sequence: TGTGCCAGCAGTGACACCCGGTCTGGGCCGCACCCGCAGTATTTT.

The gene calls are TRBV11-2 and TRBJ2-1; D ambiguous. The CDR3 is 13 amino acids. Trimming pared 1 base from V and 8 bases from J, leaving 9 bases between. Germline lookup yields CDR1 SGHAT and CDR2 FQNNGV. The CDR3 nucleotides read TGTGCCAGCAGCTTAGGGCCGACGGATGAGCAGTTCTTC. Its protein product is CASSLGPTDEQFF.

In its sample, this clone was seen a few times. V and J are TRBV18 and TRBJ2-7, with D hard to call. With 10 bases removed from V and 6 bases from J, the gap between germline ends came to 13 bases. Germline lookup yields CDR1 KGHSH and CDR2 LQKENI. The CDR3 contains 11 residues. The CDR3 is CAKRTYSEQYF. Written as DNA, the CDR3 is TGTGCCAAACGCACGTATTCCGAGCAGTACTTC.

This chain joins TRBV15 and TRBJ1-1; D unclear. Germline CDR1 reads LNHNV; CDR2 reads YYDKDF (reference sequence). CDR3 length: 15 residues. Trimming removed 2 bases from V and 1 base from J, with 11 bases in between. CDR3 DNA: TGTGCCACCAGCAGAAAAAGGGCGGGGAACACTGAAGCTTTCTTT. Protein sequence: CATSRKRAGNTEAFF.

The chain links TRBV7-2 to TRBJ2-3; a weak D match, TRBD2 (6 bases). V gave up 1 base and J gave up 7 bases, with 12 bases separating them. The CDR3 totals 14 residues. CDR1 is SGHTA, CDR2 FQGNSA, per germline. Written as DNA, the CDR3 is TGTGCCAGCAGCTTAGGGGGACTTCCACATACGCAGTATTTT. As protein: CASSLGGLPHTQYF.

Only one count was recorded for this clone. The DNA of the CDR3 is TGCGCCAGCAGCTACGACCTATTTCCCGCGGACACCTTC. Its protein product is CASSYDLFPADTF. V gene TRBV10-1 combines with J gene TRBJ1-2; D not resolved. From germline, CDR1 is WNHNN and CDR2 SYGVQD (reference sequence). The V gene lost 6 bases and the J gene lost 12 bases, with 20 bases spanning the gap. The CDR3 is 13 residues long.

This chain uses TRBV5-1 with TRBJ2-2; 7 bases map to TRBD2. Germline lookup yields CDR1 SGHRS and CDR2 YFSETQ. This CDR3 is 15 amino acids long. V was clipped by 7 bases and J by 2 bases; unmatched bases: 8. The CDR3 here is CASHSGGSNTGELFF. The CDR3 nucleotides read TGCGCCAGCCACTCGGGGGGAAGTAACACCGGGGAGCTGTTTTTT.